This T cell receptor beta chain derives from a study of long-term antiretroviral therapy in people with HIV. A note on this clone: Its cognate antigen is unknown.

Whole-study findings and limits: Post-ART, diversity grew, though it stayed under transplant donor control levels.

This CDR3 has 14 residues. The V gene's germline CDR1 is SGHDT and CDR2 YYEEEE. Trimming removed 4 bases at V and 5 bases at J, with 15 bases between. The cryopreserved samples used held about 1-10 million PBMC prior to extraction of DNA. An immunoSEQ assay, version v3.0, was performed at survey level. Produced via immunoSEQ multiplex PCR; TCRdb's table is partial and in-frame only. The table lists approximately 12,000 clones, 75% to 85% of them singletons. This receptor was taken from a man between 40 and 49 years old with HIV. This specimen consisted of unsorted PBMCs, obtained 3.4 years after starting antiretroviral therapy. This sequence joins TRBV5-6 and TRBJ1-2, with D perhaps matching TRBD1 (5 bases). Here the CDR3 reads CASSPRGWEYGYTF. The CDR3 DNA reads TGTGCCAGCAGCCCAAGGGGATGGGAGTATGGCTACACCTTC.